The next 2 T cell receptor beta chains were all read from a single sample in a study of PD-1 blockade in classical Hodgkin lymphoma. The table came from immunoSEQ multiplex PCR; TCRdb's copy has only in-frame clones and leaves some out. The data contain about 40,000 clones, roughly four fifths of them singletons. Each and every patient relapsed after autologous stem cell transplantation, and patients got differing brentuximab vedotin exposure. Source: peripheral blood mononuclear cells (PBMCs), taken at baseline. These receptors were taken from a human donor with classical Hodgkin lymphoma.

Only one count was recorded for this clone. The chain recombines TRBV7-8 with TRBJ1-3, with D unclear. V was cut by 1 base and J by 4 bases, with 14 bases left in between. The CDR3 is made up of 16 amino acids. The germline CDR1 and CDR2 sequences are SGHVS and FQNEAQ. The DNA for the CDR3 is TGTGCCAGCAGCTTAGGGACTGTTTTTGGAGGAAACACCATATATTTT. Protein sequence: CASSLGTVFGGNTIYF.

The V call is TRBV5-1, the J call TRBJ1-3; 8 nucleotides line up with TRBD1. After removal of 1 base from V and 0 bases from J, the junction contained 0 bases not matched to a gene. Germline V gene sequence: CDR1 SGHRS, CDR2 YFSETQ. The CDR3 length is 15 residues. Here the CDR3 DNA reads TGCGCCAGCAGCTTGACAGGGGGCTCTGGAAACACCATATATTTT. Translating gives CASSLTGGSGNTIYF.